The clone carrying this T cell receptor beta chain was observed once. Its antigen is as yet unknown. The data derive from a study of OX40 agonist ivuxolimab in advanced cancers. Whole-study context: Patients received intravenous ivuxolimab every 2 weeks at 0.01 to 10 mg/kg. General study findings and limits: Certain nonresponding patients likewise had low normalized T-cell clonal expansion. CD8+ T cells showed, on average, more clonal expansion than CD4+ cells. Clonal expansion from baseline to week 6 occurred in both CD4+ and CD8+ T cells.

Here immunoSEQ multiplex PCR was the method, and the copy in TCRdb shows in-frame clones only, minus some. Here the sample spans 60,000 to 85,000 clones, roughly 90% being singletons. The specimen comprised CD4+ or CD8+ T cells sorted from blood, sampled in a trial of the OX40 agonist ivuxolimab. The receptor's source is an adult with an advanced solid tumor such as melanoma, head and neck, liver or kidney cancer.

The CDR3 is CAISESWADTNTGELFF. In DNA, the CDR3 is TGTGCCATCAGTGAGTCCTGGGCAGACACAAACACCGGGGAGCTGTTTTTT. The rearrangement uses TRBV10-3 and TRBJ2-2; D is uncertain. Germline-derived CDR1 and CDR2 are ENHRY and SYGVKD. V lost 0 bases to trimming and J lost 2 bases, with 13 bases between them. CDR3 length: 17 residues.